The present entry profiles one TCR beta chain with its context. Trimming shortened V by 8 bases and J by 2 bases, and 12 bases separated the two germline ends. CDR3 length: 13 amino acids. CDR1 is SNHLY and CDR2 is FYNNEI in the germline V gene. The data are from a study of blood T cell repertoires in COVID-19. Sequencing used immunoSEQ multiplex PCR; TCRdb keeps in-frame clones, though not all of them. The table lists a few hundred thousand clones, 85% to 90% of them singletons. This chain links TRBV2 with TRBJ2-5; D unclear. This TCR was sampled from a woman younger than 35 in a cohort exposed to, infected with or recovered from COVID-19 (not recorded which). Input material: PBMCs or T cells enriched from blood (not recorded which). The chain's CDR3 is CASFRSQQETQYF. The CDR3 DNA reads as TGTGCCAGCTTCCGGTCTCAACAAGAGACCCAGTACTTC.